This T cell receptor beta chain emerged from a study of CD8+ T cells in alopecia areata. Study background: Percent affected scalp area, the SALT score, rated treated patients' severity. Study-wide findings and caveats: The study found TCR sharing across patients less clear than in mice, possibly for HLA reasons.

Extracted from the samples, RNA was reverse transcribed into cDNA to serve as the sequencing template. The table came from immunoSEQ multiplex PCR; TCRdb's copy has only in-frame clones and leaves some out. The sample shows roughly 76,000 clones, approximately 30% of them seen only once. As concerns this clone: Its specificity is not known.

Treatment given: oral pan-JAK inhibitor, 5-10 mg twice daily. The researchers isolated CD4+ and CD8+ T cells from PBMCs by sorting. The germline V gene encodes CDR1 GTSNPN and CDR2 SVGIG (reference sequence). With V trimmed by 3 bases and J by 7 bases, 7 bases remained unmatched. The CDR3 length is 13 residues. The V call is TRBV30, the J call TRBJ1-1, with TRBD1 matching 8 bases. The source material was CD8+ T cells sorted from blood, sampled at week 4, from a patient treated with tofacitinib. This clonotype was sampled from a human donor with alopecia areata. For the CDR3, the DNA is TGTGCCTGGAGCGGCAGGGGGCCTCATGAAGCTTTCTTT. Its protein is CAWSGRGPHEAFF. The full variable domain, completed using reference TRBV30 and TRBJ1-1, is SQTIHQWPATLVQPVGSPLSLECTVEGTSNPNLYWYRQAAGRGLQLLFYSVGIGQISSEVPQNLSASRPQDRQFILSSKKLLLSDSGFYLCAWSGRGPHEAFFGQGTRLTVV.